This entry lists 25 T cell receptor beta chains sequenced from one sample in a study of cytomegalovirus exposure and HLA in healthy donors. PCR involved 60 Vbeta and 13 Jbeta primers. This table comes from immunoSEQ multiplex PCR, and its TCRdb copy is limited to in-frame clones, with some not included. This table holds 35,000 to 45,000 clones. Sequencing used PBMCs. The receptor set was obtained from a man aged 35 to 55 in good health and CMV-seropositive.

The chain recombines TRBV4-1 with TRBJ1-5, with a possible D match to TRBD1 (6 bases). The V and J ends lost 1 base and 3 bases respectively, with 10 bases between them. The CDR3 has 15 residues. Germline V gives CDR1 MGHRA, CDR2 YSYEKL. The CDR3 nucleotides are TGCGCCAGCAGCCAAGGAGGGGGAAACAATCAGCCCCAGCATTTT. Its protein is CASSQGGGNNQPQHF.

This chain links TRBV7-9 with TRBJ2-1; tentatively, D is TRBD2 (5 bases). Trimming pared 5 bases from V and 3 bases from J, leaving 11 bases between. Germline lookup yields CDR1 SEHNR and CDR2 FQNEAQ (reference sequence). This CDR3 comprises 14 residues. CDR3 in amino acids: CASSIGTSYNEQFF. CDR3 in DNA: TGTGCCAGCAGCATCGGAACTAGCTACAATGAGCAGTTCTTC.

This chain links TRBV6-1 with TRBJ2-5; the match to TRBD1 covers 7 bases. The CDR3 runs to 13 residues. CDR1 MNHNS and CDR2 SASEGT come from the germline V gene. Germline trimming cut 9 bases from V and 5 bases from J; bases unmatched to any gene: 9. The CDR3 spells CARRSDRSETQYF. CDR3 sequence (DNA): TGTGCCAGACGATCGGACAGGTCTGAGACCCAGTACTTC.

The chain has TRBV21-1 and TRBJ1-2; the table gives TRBD1 as D, unverified against the DNA. TRBV21-1 is recorded as a pseudogene. There are 16 residues in the CDR3. The CDR3 here is CASSKGGNRGLGGYTF. The CDR3 nucleotides read TGTGCCAGCAGCAAGGGAGGAAACAGGGGGCTCGGTGGCTACACCTTC.

V usage is TRBV27 and J usage is TRBJ2-3, with D maybe TRBD1 (6 bases). Looked up from germline, CDR1 is MNHEY and CDR2 is SMNVEV (reference sequence). V lost 6 bases to trimming and J lost 6 bases, with 7 bases between them. The CDR3 covers 11 residues. CDR3 in amino acids: CASSQGDTQYF. The DNA of the CDR3 is TGTGCCAGCAGCCAGGGGGATACGCAGTATTTT.

V is TRBV4-1 and J is TRBJ1-1, with 9 bases matching TRBD1. V dropped 2 bases and J dropped 6; count of bases not matched to a gene: 4. The CDR3 spans 14 residues. Germline-derived CDR1 and CDR2 are MGHRA and YSYEKL. The DNA of the CDR3 is TGCGCCAGCAGCCAACGGGACAGGGAGGCTGAAGCTTTCTTT. Protein product: CASSQRDREAEAFF.

The chain couples TRBV11-3 to TRBJ2-7, with TRBD1 identical over 10 bases. J gave up 4 bases and V 4 bases, and 16 bases lay outside the gene matches. CDR1 is SGHNT and CDR2 is YENEEA in the germline V gene. The CDR3 runs to 18 residues. The CDR3 DNA is TGTGCCAGCAGCTCGGGCGGGCTTCCGGGACAGGGGAGGTACGAGCAGTACTTC. It yields the protein CASSSGGLPGQGRYEQYF.

The rearrangement links TRBV6-4 to TRBJ1-2, with 9 nucleotides matching TRBD1. This CDR3 spans 15 amino acids. With V trimmed by 0 bases and J by 9 bases, 8 bases remained unmatched. Germline loops: CDR1 MRHNA, CDR2 SNTAGT. For the CDR3, the DNA is TGTGCCAGCAGTGACTCCGGACAGGGGCGAAGAAGCTACACCTTC. Translation gives CASSDSGQGRRSYTF.

The chain recombines TRBV4-2 with TRBJ2-1, with 9 bases that match TRBD2. With 4 bases clipped from V and 10 bases from J, the junction kept 11 bases outside the gene matches. The CDR3 loop spans 15 amino acids. CDR1 and CDR2 from the germline V gene are LGHNA and YNFKEQ. The chain's CDR3 is CASSRERREGDEQFF. The CDR3 DNA is TGTGCCAGCAGCCGGGAGAGGCGGGAGGGGGACGAGCAGTTCTTC.

The V and J genes are TRBV30 and TRBJ2-5; D may be TRBD1 (6 bases). From germline, CDR1 is GTSNPN and CDR2 SVGIG (reference sequence). This CDR3 is built from 14 residues. V lost 2 bases and J 3 bases, leaving 13 bases between the germline ends. For the CDR3, the DNA is TGTGCCTGGAGTATGCAGGGGCAAAAAGAGACCCAGTACTTC. Translation: CAWSMQGQKETQYF.

The rearrangement links TRBV13 to TRBJ2-1; D is possibly TRBD2 (5 bases). Germline CDR1 is PRHDT and CDR2 is FYEKMQ (reference sequence). This CDR3 is 15 amino acids long. V was trimmed by 5 bases and J by 2 bases, leaving 13 bases between them. CDR3 sequence: CASSPTRLTYNEQFF. DNA for the CDR3: TGTGCCAGCAGCCCAACTAGGCTAACCTACAATGAGCAGTTCTTC.

The chain employs TRBV6-5 and TRBJ1-3; 7 bases are shared with TRBD1. V was clipped by 0 bases and J by 6 bases; unmatched bases: 2. Germline V gene sequence: CDR1 MNHEY, CDR2 SVGAGI. The CDR3 contains 14 residues. The CDR3 nucleotides are TGTGCCAGCAGTTACTCGACAGGGTTAAACACCATATATTTT. This gives the protein CASSYSTGLNTIYF.

The chain links TRBV5-4 to TRBJ2-5, with 14 bases matching TRBD2. The J call may be faulty, since TRBJ2-7 better matches the DNA end. This CDR3 comprises 18 residues. Germline loops: CDR1 SGHNT, CDR2 YYREEE (reference sequence). The CDR3 DNA is TGTGCCAGCAGCTTGGGTGGGACTAGCGGGAGCAGATCCTACGAGCAGTACTTC. As protein: CASSLGGTSGSRSYEQYF.

This chain joins TRBV29-1 and TRBJ2-3; D is possibly TRBD2 (6 bases). From germline, CDR1 is SQVTM and CDR2 ANQGSEA. The V end was cut by 7 bases, the J end by 2 bases, with 16 bases between. The CDR3 runs 14 residues. The CDR3 DNA follows: TGCAGCGGCCTGGAGGGGCGGGACACAGATACGCAGTATTTT. Its protein product is CSGLEGRDTDTQYF.

The rearrangement uses TRBV2 and TRBJ2-7, with 10 bases lining up with TRBD1. J gave up 6 bases and V 4 bases, and 6 bases lay outside the gene matches. This CDR3 is built from 14 residues. The germline V gene encodes CDR1 SNHLY and CDR2 FYNNEI. CDR3 protein: CASSAGQGMGEQYF. DNA for the CDR3: TGTGCCAGCAGTGCGGGACAGGGGATGGGCGAGCAGTACTTC. Variable domain in full (rest from reference TRBV2 and TRBJ2-7): EPEVTQTPSHQVTQMGQEVILRCVPISNHLYFYWYRQILGQKVEFLVSFYNNEISEKSEIFDDQFSVERPDGSNFTLKIRSTKLEDSAMYFCASSAGQGMGEQYFGPGTRLTVT.

This rearrangement joins TRBV18 to TRBJ1-4; a possible D gene is TRBD1 (6 bases). Germline V gene sequence: CDR1 KGHSH, CDR2 LQKENI. Trimming removed 5 bases at V and 8 bases at J, with 15 bases between. The CDR3 length is 14 residues. Here the CDR3 DNA reads TGTGCCAGCTCAATCCGGGACACCTACGAAAAACTGTTTTTT. Translated: CASSIRDTYEKLFF.

The chain is built from TRBV12-5 and TRBJ2-5, with D possibly matching TRBD2 (6 bases). V was clipped by 1 base and J by 6 bases, with 18 bases between them. CDR1 and CDR2 (germline): LGHNT, FRNRAP. The CDR3 extends over 16 amino acids. The CDR3 bases are TGTGCTAGTGGTTTGGACGGACCGGACGGAGGGAAGACCCAGTACTTC. Amino acids: CASGLDGPDGGKTQYF.

The chain carries TRBV6-1 and TRBJ1-3, with D possibly matching TRBD1 (5 bases). The V gene's germline CDR1 is MNHNS and CDR2 SASEGT. The CDR3 runs to 14 residues. Trimming shortened V by 10 bases and J by 0 bases, and 13 bases separated the two germline ends. CDR3 DNA sequence: TGTGCCACCTCAGGGACTGCCTCTGGAAACACCATATATTTT. Its protein is CATSGTASGNTIYF.

The CDR3 is CASSVFRTGISYEQYF. For the CDR3, the DNA is TGTGCCAGCAGTGTCTTCAGGACAGGGATATCCTACGAGCAGTACTTC. The chain is built from TRBV25-1 and TRBJ2-7; 8 positions agree with TRBD1. In germline, CDR1 is MGHDK, CDR2 SYGVNS. Trimming at V came to 4 bases and at J to 1 base, leaving 9 bases not matched to a gene. There are 16 residues in the CDR3.

The V call is TRBV4-1, the J call TRBJ1-1; 8 bases are shared with TRBD1. Germline V gene sequence: CDR1 MGHRA, CDR2 YSYEKL. The J segment lost 2 bases and the V segment lost 2 bases, leaving 10 bases of the junction unmatched. This CDR3 contains 17 residues. For the CDR3, the DNA is TGCGCCAGCAGCCAACGGCAGGGGGCGAGCTTCAACACTGAAGCTTTCTTT. Amino acids: CASSQRQGASFNTEAFF.

The chain recombines TRBV19 with TRBJ1-4; the D gene is possibly TRBD1 (5 bases). From germline, CDR1 is LNHDA and CDR2 SQIVND (reference sequence). The germline V and J ends were trimmed by 3 bases and 2 bases, with 10 bases remaining between them. There are 15 residues in the CDR3. The CDR3 coding sequence is TGTGCCAGTAGTATGGCCGGGGGGACTAATGAAAAACTGTTTTTT. This gives the protein CASSMAGGTNEKLFF.

The rearrangement links TRBV29-1 to TRBJ2-1; TRBD2 aligns across 10 bases. CDR3 length: 17 amino acids. V dropped 1 base and J dropped 0; count of bases not matched to a gene: 6. Germline V gives CDR1 SQVTM, CDR2 ANQGSEA. This chain's CDR3 is CSVEGLAGPSSYNEQFF. The CDR3 bases are TGCAGCGTTGAAGGACTAGCGGGCCCGAGCTCCTACAATGAGCAGTTCTTC.

The chain has TRBV7-2 and TRBJ2-5; perhaps TRBD2 as D (5 bases). The CDR3 is 15 residues long. V shed 6 bases and J shed 7 bases, with 21 bases lying between them. Looked up from germline, CDR1 is SGHTA and CDR2 is FQGNSA. CDR3 in amino acids: CASRLSGARRGTQYF. CDR3 in DNA: TGTGCCAGCAGACTCAGCGGAGCCCGCCGGGGGACCCAGTACTTC. The full variable domain, rest sourced from reference TRBV7-2 and TRBJ2-5, is GAGVSQSPSNKVTEKGKDVELRCDPISGHTALYWYRQSLGQGLEFLIYFQGNSAPDKSGLPSDRFSAERTGGSVSTLTIQRTQQEDSAVYLCASRLSGARRGTQYFGPGTRLLVL.

This rearrangement joins TRBV28 to TRBJ1-6, with 9 bases that match TRBD1. The V segment lost 8 bases and the J segment 9 bases; nucleotides outside the gene matches: 5. This CDR3 is 13 amino acids long. Germline assignment: CDR1 MDHEN and CDR2 SYDVKM. DNA of the CDR3: TGTGCCAGCCTTACAGGGGGCGCTTCACCCCTCCACTTT. This gives the protein CASLTGGASPLHF.

The chain is built from TRBV18 and TRBJ2-5; no clear D. This CDR3 has 11 amino acids. Germline CDR1 reads KGHSH; CDR2 reads LQKENI. The V end was cut by 6 bases, the J end by 2 bases, with 4 bases between. The DNA of the CDR3 is TGTGCCAGCTCCCCGCAAGAGACCCAGTACTTC. It encodes CASSPQETQYF.